This TCR beta chain was identified during a study of T cell responses to AZD1222 COVID-19 vaccine. Study-level results: Baseline seropositivity characterized only 5 or 6 AZD1222 recipients.

Comment on this clone: Its antigen is unknown.

Data came from immunoSEQ multiplex PCR; TCRdb stores just in-frame clones and leaves some out. The sample shows approximately 130,000 clones, under 95% of them seen only once. J lost 2 bases, V lost 3 bases, and 0 bases had no gene match. CDR3 size: 14 residues. Looked up from germline, CDR1 is KGHSH and CDR2 is LQKENI. The chain recombines TRBV18 with TRBJ2-1, with 8 positions matching TRBD2. The specimen comprised peripheral blood, sampled on day 0 of AZD1222 vaccination. This TCR came from an adult in good health. CDR3 DNA: TGTGCCAGCTCACCGACTAGCGCCTACAATGAGCAGTTCTTC. Its translation is CASSPTSAYNEQFF.